This entry features one T cell receptor (beta chain) sequence. Deep level was the assay's run setting. Splitting of each subset's genomic DNA was done evenly across several immunoSEQ plates. In the authors' workflow: Junction-only sequences without quality scores were provided by ImmunoSEQ, so filtering was different. The repertoire was sequenced with immunoSEQ multiplex PCR; TCRdb's copy has only in-frame clones and lacks some. V, J and clone size derive from that table, while D and trimming were established from the DNA sequence. The sample lists about 2.5 million clones, 85% to 95% occurring once. This specimen comes from a study of shared clonotypes between healthy human individuals. This sequence was found in a man younger than 35 in good health. Some clones in this sample may be carry-over from other donors' samples. Sequencing was carried out using naive CD4+ T cells from PBMCs. Subset defined: CD45RA+ positively selected.

CDR3 DNA sequence: TGTGCCAGCAGCTTAGACCGTCTCGATACGCAGTATTTT. Amino acids: CASSLDRLDTQYF. J is TRBJ2-3 and V is TRBV7-3; D unresolved. The length of the CDR3 is 13 residues. In germline, CDR1 is SGHTA, CDR2 FQGTGA. Trimming shortened V by 2 bases and J by 6 bases, and 9 bases separated the two germline ends.